This T cell receptor beta chain comes out of a study of T cell repertoires in cytomegalovirus infection. The wider study: The authors relied on CMV epitopes, both recently identified HLA-C-restricted and well-studied HLA-B-restricted. Indications of both CMV infection and matching HLA type were provided by public TCR beta signatures.

Germline CDR1 is SGHTA and CDR2 is FQGNSA. This CDR3 has 15 residues. Trimming cost V 5 bases and J 5 bases; bases outside gene matches: 7. This clonotype was observed many times. What it recognizes is unknown. TCRdb reprocessed the reads with MiXCR, giving one entry per CDR3 protein. The sample lists fewer than 650,000 distinct CDR3 sequences; almost 40% were seen once. The sample was cultured PBMCs, taken from culture after CMV antigen stimulation. The source is a human donor in good health (CMV status not recorded). Some clones in this sample may be carry-over from other donors' samples. The chain carries TRBV7-2 and TRBJ2-3, with TRBD1 matching 10 bases. CDR3 sequence reads: CASSGRTGGVDTQYF. CDR3 coding DNA: TGTGCCAGCAGCGGACGGACAGGGGGAGTAGATACGCAGTATTTT.